The 30 T cell receptor beta chains reported below all come from one sample, sequenced in a study of beta chain features in type 1 diabetes. Study-wide findings and caveats: When Type 1 diabetes patients were examined, their TCRB CDR3s proved moderately but significantly shorter in all four CD4+ subsets.

The antigens of these receptors remain unknown. The authors reverse transcribed all of the isolated RNA, so sequencing captured expressed TCRB transcripts. The method was immunoSEQ multiplex PCR; TCRdb's version includes in-frame clones alone and lacks a portion of them. The sample contains a few hundred thousand clones, 8.5% to 10% of which appear only once. Sequenced: central memory CD4+ T cells from blood. Receptors were obtained from a young man with type 1 diabetes.

Details on this clone: Other DNA sequences in the same sample also yield this CDR3. The CDR3 region has the DNA TGCGCCAGCAGCCCCGGAGGATCGTACAATGAGCAGTTCTTC. It codes for CASSPGGSYNEQFF. V and J are TRBV5-1 and TRBJ2-1, with D perhaps matching TRBD2 (5 bases). The V gene lost 4 bases and the J gene lost 4 bases, with 12 bases spanning the gap. The CDR3 contains 14 residues. The germline V gene encodes CDR1 SGHRS and CDR2 YFSETQ.

At least ten counts were recorded for this clone. The V gene is TRBV10-3, the J gene TRBJ2-6; D is undetermined. Trimming cost V 2 bases and J 0 bases, with 8 bases left between them. The CDR3 runs to 16 residues. Germline loops: CDR1 ENHRY, CDR2 SYGVKD. The CDR3 reads CAISEQVLSGANVLTF. CDR3 sequence (DNA): TGTGCCATCAGTGAGCAGGTCCTCTCTGGGGCCAACGTCCTGACTTTC.

This clone was seen a few times. Within the sample, other DNA sequences also encode this same CDR3. The rearrangement uses TRBV27 and TRBJ1-1; weak D call: TRBD1 (5 bases). Germline V lookup: CDR1 MNHEY, CDR2 SMNVEV (reference sequence). The CDR3 is 13 amino acids. V lost 3 bases to trimming and J lost 6 bases, with 11 bases between them. The CDR3 here is CASSLSGMAEAFF. Written as DNA, the CDR3 is TGTGCCAGCAGTTTGTCAGGGATGGCTGAAGCTTTCTTT.

A few counts support this clone. The chain employs TRBV7-2 and TRBJ1-1, with D tentatively TRBD1 (5 bases). There are 13 residues in the CDR3. Germline lookup yields CDR1 SGHTA and CDR2 FQGNSA. The V end lost 5 bases, the J end lost 7 bases, and 14 bases lay between the germline ends. The CDR3 sequence is CASSAWGGVEAFF. As DNA, the CDR3 is TGTGCCAGCAGCGCCTGGGGCGGGGTTGAAGCTTTCTTT.

In this sample, this clone turned up a few times. The gene calls are TRBV5-1 and TRBJ2-7; D uncertain. Trimming cost V 3 bases and J 5 bases, with 18 bases left between them. The CDR3 has 15 residues. Germline V gene sequence: CDR1 SGHRS, CDR2 YFSETQ. The CDR3: CASSSSGGSLNEQYF. CDR3 DNA: TGCGCCAGCAGCTCATCGGGTGGCTCTCTCAACGAGCAGTACTTC.

The table lists this clone with a few counts. The J gene is TRBJ2-3, the V gene TRBV6-1; 8 bases fit TRBD2. The CDR3 totals 16 residues. Per germline, CDR1 MNHNS and CDR2 SASEGT. V lost 4 bases to trimming and J lost 2 bases; unmatched junction nucleotides: 8. The CDR3, as DNA: TGTGCCAGCAGTGGAGGCGGGGGGCGGTACACAGATACGCAGTATTTT. This gives the protein CASSGGGGRYTDTQYF.

The genes are TRBV7-2 and TRBJ1-4; D is ambiguous. Germline loops: CDR1 SGHTA, CDR2 FQGNSA. There are 14 residues in the CDR3. Trimming left V 6 bases short and J 0 bases short, with 8 bases between. The CDR3 DNA reads as TGTGCCAGCAGTTCAGTTGCAACTAATGAAAAACTGTTTTTT. Residues: CASSSVATNEKLFF.

This clone occurred a few times. The chain combines TRBV5-1 with TRBJ1-1; no clear D. This CDR3 comprises 15 residues. The V gene lost 2 bases and the J gene lost 4 bases, with 15 bases spanning the gap. Germline lookup yields CDR1 SGHRS and CDR2 YFSETQ. CDR3 nucleotide sequence: TGCGCCAGCAGCTTACAACTCCGGGGTGTCACTGAAGCTTTCTTT. Protein product: CASSLQLRGVTEAFF.

The chain couples TRBV18 to TRBJ2-7; D is unclear. Between the trimmed V and J ends, which lost 2 bases and 6 bases, there was a span of 11 bases. The CDR3 runs to 13 residues. Germline V gene data show CDR1 as KGHSH and CDR2 as LQKENI. This CDR3 is CASSPSALGEQYF. CDR3 DNA: TGTGCCAGCTCACCATCTGCGTTGGGCGAGCAGTACTTC.

This clone was detected a few times. J is TRBJ2-1 and V is TRBV7-2, with D possibly being TRBD1 (6 bases). Germline CDR1 and CDR2: SGHTA and FQGNSA. CDR3 length: 13 amino acids. With 5 bases removed from V and 4 bases from J, the gap between germline ends came to 9 bases. The CDR3, as DNA: TGTGCCAGCAGCCCACAGGGTTACAATGAGCAGTTCTTC. It encodes CASSPQGYNEQFF.

This clone has just a few counts. V and J are TRBV4-3 and TRBJ2-2, with a weak D call TRBD1 (6 bases). The CDR3 has 14 residues. V dropped 2 bases and J dropped 7 bases, with 11 bases sitting between them. The germline gives CDR1 LGHNA, CDR2 YSLEER. The CDR3 loop reads CASSQQGYIGELFF. CDR3 sequence (DNA): TGCGCCAGCAGCCAACAGGGGTACATCGGGGAGCTGTTTTTT.

A few counts support this clone. This chain uses TRBV7-3 with TRBJ2-3, with D perhaps matching TRBD2 (5 bases). Germline CDR1 and CDR2: SGHTA and FQGTGA. The CDR3 loop spans 14 amino acids. V lost 6 bases to trimming and J lost 1 base, with 11 bases between them. CDR3 protein: CASRISRGTDTQYF. CDR3 coding DNA: TGTGCCAGCAGAATTTCGAGGGGCACAGATACGCAGTATTTT.

The chain couples TRBV30 to TRBJ2-1; tentatively, D is TRBD2 (6 bases). This CDR3 contains 15 residues. V dropped 1 base and J dropped 10 bases, with 20 bases sitting between them. The germline CDR1 and CDR2 sequences are GTSNPN and SVGIG (reference sequence). The CDR3 nucleotides read TGTGCCTGGAGTGGGAATCTCTTCGCGGGATCCGAGCAGTTCTTC. Its protein is CAWSGNLFAGSEQFF.

This clone was counted a few times. The chain uses TRBV2 and TRBJ2-5, with no clear D. The V gene lost 8 bases and the J gene lost 0 bases, with 13 bases spanning the gap. The CDR3 runs 14 residues. From germline, CDR1 is SNHLY and CDR2 FYNNEI. CDR3 DNA sequence: TGTGCCAGCGTGGAGCGAGCGTACCAAGAGACCCAGTACTTC. This codes for CASVERAYQETQYF.

The V and J genes are TRBV7-2 and TRBJ2-3; TRBD1 is a possible D gene (6 bases). Germline V gene sequence: CDR1 SGHTA, CDR2 FQGNSA. The CDR3 contains 15 residues. The germline V and J ends were trimmed by 2 bases and 0 bases, with 9 bases remaining between them. The CDR3 here is CASSLNRVSTDTQYF. The CDR3 DNA is TGTGCCAGCAGCTTAAACAGGGTTAGCACAGATACGCAGTATTTT.

This chain joins TRBV18 and TRBJ2-7; 9 nucleotides agree with TRBD2. CDR1 is KGHSH and CDR2 is LQKENI in the germline V gene. This CDR3 spans 14 amino acids. After removal of 6 bases from V and 2 bases from J, the junction contained 5 bases not matched to a gene. CDR3 protein: CASSAGGSTYEQYF. In DNA, the CDR3 is TGTGCCAGCTCCGCGGGGGGGAGCACCTACGAGCAGTACTTC.

The chain uses TRBV11-1 and TRBJ2-1; 7 bases line up with TRBD2. J lost 0 bases, V lost 6 bases, and 11 bases had no gene match. CDR1 SGHAT and CDR2 FQDESV come from the germline V gene (reference sequence). The CDR3 contains 17 residues. The DNA for the CDR3 is TGTGCCAGCAGTCCGACTAGCCGCCGCCTCTCCTACAATGAGCAGTTCTTC. The encoded protein is CASSPTSRRLSYNEQFF.

This clone has a handful of counts. The CDR3 bases are TGTGCCAGCAGCGTAGGTATCAGAGTAGGGGCGGGACCTTCCTACGAGCAGTACTTC. It specifies CASSVGIRVGAGPSYEQYF. The chain couples TRBV9 to TRBJ2-7; TRBD2 is a possible D gene (6 bases). The CDR3 is made up of 19 amino acids. Trimming removed 0 bases from V and 1 base from J, with 23 bases in between. Germline values: CDR1 SGDLS, CDR2 YYNGEE.

A few counts support this clone. The chain has TRBV27 and TRBJ2-1; tentative D call: TRBD2 (8 bases). This CDR3 region has 14 residues. Per germline, CDR1 MNHEY and CDR2 SMNVEV (reference sequence). The V end was cut by 3 bases, the J end by 8 bases, with 14 bases between. The CDR3 here is CASSFREGAYEQFF. Written as DNA, the CDR3 is TGTGCCAGCAGTTTCCGGGAGGGGGCCTATGAGCAGTTCTTC.

This clone was detected only a few times. This chain links TRBV4-2 with TRBJ2-3; 11 bases map to TRBD2. With V trimmed by 4 bases and J by 5 bases, 8 bases remained unmatched. The CDR3 totals 16 residues. The V gene's germline CDR1 is LGHNA and CDR2 YNFKEQ. The CDR3 DNA is TGTGCCAGCAGCCTTCAAGTAGCGGGAGGGGAAGATACGCAGTATTTT. Amino acids: CASSLQVAGGEDTQYF.

Of note for this clone: The junction shows a germline mismatch at one end, possibly a read error. V is TRBV7-9 and J is TRBJ2-1; 9 bases line up with TRBD1. Looked up from germline, CDR1 is SEHNR and CDR2 is FQNEAQ (reference sequence). The CDR3 has 13 amino acids. The DNA of the CDR3 is TGTGCTAGCAGCGCGGACAGGGGCAATGAGCAGTTCTTC. Amino acids: CASSADRGNEQFF.

There are a few counts of this clone. The chain recombines TRBV7-2 with TRBJ1-6; D gene uncertain. This CDR3 spans 12 amino acids. In germline, CDR1 is SGHTA, CDR2 FQGNSA. The V end was cut by 5 bases, the J end by 8 bases, with 7 bases between. DNA for the CDR3: TGTGCCAGCAGCCGAGTCGATTCACCCCTCCACTTT. Its translation: CASSRVDSPLHF.

This clone was observed at least ten times. CDR3 in amino acids: CASSQSAPQHF. In DNA form, the CDR3 reads TGCGCCAGCAGTCAATCGGCGCCCCAGCATTTT. This chain links TRBV23-1 with TRBJ1-5; D not resolved. TRBV23-1 is treated as an ORF (open reading frame) with a function not yet certain. The CDR3 covers 11 residues. V dropped 0 bases and J dropped 9 bases, with 3 bases sitting between them.

J is TRBJ2-3 and V is TRBV9, with 9 bases matching TRBD2. Germline V CDR1 and CDR2: SGDLS, YYNGEE. The CDR3 totals 16 residues. The ends lost 0 bases at V and 0 bases at J; junction bases unmatched: 2. The CDR3 nucleotides are TGTGCCAGCAGCGTAGAGGGGACTAGCAGCACAGATACGCAGTATTTT. This translates into CASSVEGTSSTDTQYF.

V usage is TRBV6-6 and J usage is TRBJ2-3, with 7 nucleotides matching TRBD2. Germline trimming cut 2 bases from V and 4 bases from J; bases unmatched to any gene: 3. Germline-derived CDR1 and CDR2 are MNHNY and SVGAGI (reference sequence). The CDR3 is made up of 14 amino acids. The CDR3 region has the DNA TGTGCCAGCAGTTACGGGGGAGGGGCAGATACGCAGTATTTT. It specifies CASSYGGGADTQYF.

This clone has ten or more counts. Other DNA sequences in this specimen translate into the identical CDR3. The chain links TRBV9 to TRBJ1-1; a possible D gene is TRBD1 (5 bases). CDR1 is SGDLS and CDR2 is YYNGEE in the germline V gene. The CDR3 is 13 amino acids. The V end lost 4 bases, the J end lost 0 bases, and 7 bases lay between the germline ends. The CDR3 sequence is CASSPGLNTEAFF. The CDR3 nucleotides read TGTGCCAGCAGCCCGGGACTGAACACTGAAGCTTTCTTT.

The chain links TRBV7-3 to TRBJ2-3; 7 bases match TRBD1. This CDR3 comprises 18 residues. After removal of 2 bases from V and 4 bases from J, the junction contained 15 bases not matched to a gene. Germline CDR1 SGHTA, CDR2 FQGTGA. The CDR3 nucleotides read TGTGCCAGCAGCTTAGTGACCCCAGGGGGACCTGCGGCAGATACGCAGTATTTT. Its protein is CASSLVTPGGPAADTQYF.

This chain uses TRBV4-1 with TRBJ1-2; TRBD1 is a possible D gene (5 bases). Per the germline V gene, CDR1 is MGHRA and CDR2 is YSYEKL. The CDR3 contains 16 residues. V was clipped by 1 base and J by 4 bases, with 16 bases between them. CDR3 region: CASSQGGRGGTYGYTF. As DNA, the CDR3 is TGCGCCAGCAGCCAAGGAGGTAGGGGAGGCACCTATGGCTACACCTTC.

The DNA of the CDR3 is TGTGCCAGCAGTAAACATACTCCGGGACTAGCCGAGTCCGGGGAGCTGTTTTTT. This codes for CASSKHTPGLAESGELFF. V is TRBV27 and J is TRBJ2-2; 9 nucleotides match TRBD2. Germline loops: CDR1 MNHEY, CDR2 SMNVEV (reference sequence). The CDR3 is 18 amino acids. V trimming: 5 bases; J trimming: 6 bases; junction bases outside the gene matches: 16.

This clone was seen many times. The chain has TRBV7-2 and TRBJ2-1; possibly TRBD2 for D (7 bases). V shed 1 base and J shed 5 bases, with 21 bases lying between them. The CDR3 is 18 amino acids. Germline V gene lookup returns CDR1 SGHTA and CDR2 FQGNSA. The chain's CDR3 is CASSLDQGGSGHDNEQFF. In DNA form, the CDR3 reads TGTGCCAGCAGCTTAGATCAAGGGGGTAGCGGGCATGACAATGAGCAGTTCTTC.